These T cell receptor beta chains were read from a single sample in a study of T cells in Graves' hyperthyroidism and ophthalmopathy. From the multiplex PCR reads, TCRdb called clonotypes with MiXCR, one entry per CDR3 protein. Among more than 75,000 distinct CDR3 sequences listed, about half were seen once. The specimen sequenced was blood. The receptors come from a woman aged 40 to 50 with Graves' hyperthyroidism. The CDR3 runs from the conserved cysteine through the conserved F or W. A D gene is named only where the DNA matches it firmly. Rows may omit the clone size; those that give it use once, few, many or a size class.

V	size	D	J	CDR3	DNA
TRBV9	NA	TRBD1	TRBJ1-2	CASSGTGNGYTF	TGTGCCAGCAGCGGGACAGGGAATGGCTACACCTTC
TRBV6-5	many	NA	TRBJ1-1	CASRGIQRGTEAFF	TGTGCCAGCAGGGGGATCCAGCGGGGGACTGAAGCTTTCTTT
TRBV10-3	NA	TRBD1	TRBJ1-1	CAIKTGGRSGNTEAFF	TGTGCCATCAAGACAGGGGGAAGGTCTGGAAACACTGAAGCTTTCTTT
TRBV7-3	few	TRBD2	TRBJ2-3	CASSSRGDASTDTQYF	TGTGCCAGCAGCTCCCGGGGGGACGCCAGCACAGATACGCAGTATTTT
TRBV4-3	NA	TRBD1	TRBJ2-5	CASSPGTVVRETQYF	TGCGCCAGCAGCCCAGGGACAGTAGTTCGAGAGACCCAGTACTTC
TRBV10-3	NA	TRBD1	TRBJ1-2	CAITNSPGTGLNYGYPF	TGTGCCATCACCAACTCTCCGGGGACAGGCCTTAACTATGGCTACCCCTTC
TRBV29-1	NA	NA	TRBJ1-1	CSVEALRGTEAFF	TGCAGCGTTGAAGCGTTACGAGGGACTGAAGCTTTCTTT
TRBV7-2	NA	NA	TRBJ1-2	CASSAGGIGHGYTF	TGTGCCAGCAGCGCGGGGGGGATAGGACATGGCTACACCTTC
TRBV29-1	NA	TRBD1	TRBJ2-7	CSVLGQGAGEQYF	TGCAGCGTTTTAGGACAGGGGGCGGGCGAGCAGTACTTC
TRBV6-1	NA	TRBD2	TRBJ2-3	CASRPRGILAGVVITDTQYF	TGTGCCAGCAGGCCTCGGGGGATACTAGCGGGAGTGGTGATCACAGATACGCAGTATTTT
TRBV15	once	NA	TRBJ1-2	CATSRGGARGYTF	TGTGCCACCAGCAGGGGGGGGGCGAGAGGCTACACCTTC
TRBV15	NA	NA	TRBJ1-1	CATSRDWAGVGTEAFF	TGTGCCACCAGCAGAGATTGGGCAGGGGTTGGCACTGAAGCTTTCTTT
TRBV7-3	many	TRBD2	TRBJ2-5	CASSLTGLAGTIQETQYF	TGTGCCAGCAGCTTAACGGGGCTAGCGGGCACAATCCAAGAGACCCAGTACTTC
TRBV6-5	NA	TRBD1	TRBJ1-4	CASSWGTGVEEKLFF	TGTGCCAGCAGTTGGGGGACAGGGGTCGAGGAAAAACTGTTTTTT
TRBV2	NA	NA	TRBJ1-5	CASRTISNQPQHF	TGTGCCAGCAGAACTATTAGCAATCAGCCCCAGCATTTT
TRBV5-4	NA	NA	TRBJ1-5	CASSTVSGTPNQPQHF	TGTGCCAGCAGCACCGTTAGCGGGACACCAAATCAGCCCCAGCATTTT
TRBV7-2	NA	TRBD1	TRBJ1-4	CASSLGGTGDEKLFF	TGTGCCAGCAGCTTAGGGGGGACAGGGGACGAAAAACTGTTTTTT
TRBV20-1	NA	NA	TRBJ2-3	CSAPSPARSTDTQYF	TGCAGTGCTCCTTCTCCCGCGAGGAGCACAGATACGCAGTATTTT
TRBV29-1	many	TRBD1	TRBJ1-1	CSSGTGFTEAFF	TGCAGCTCCGGGACAGGGTTCACTGAAGCTTTCTTT